The TCR beta chain under discussion was sequenced for a study of shared clonotypes between healthy human individuals (dated by TCRdb to between 2020 and 2021). A note on the overall study: The cohort comprised a couple of women and a few men aged 18 to 49 years. For each donor, CD4 naive and CD4 memory were each run on three plates, CD8 naive on two plates, and CD8 memory on one plate. To estimate repertoire size and how much clonotype sharing occurs between individuals, the study deeply sequenced the blood TCR repertoires of several healthy adults. To increase sequencing depth and limit assay-specific biases, TCR repertoire library preparation and sequencing were carried out by different laboratories using diverse techniques. Each donor's leukapheresis produced roughly between roughly 0.85 and 9.5 billion PBMCs. What the authors observed across the whole study: Sharing across a few donors was observed for about 5% of naive CD4, under 4% of naive CD8, 2.3% of memory CD4, and roughly 0.4% of memory CD8 clonotypes. Compared with non-shared clonotypes, the clonotypes found in all four sorted-subset donors had higher generation probabilities. Sampling was restricted to blood, and TCR repertoires in tissue are likely to differ from TCR repertoires in blood. The genetic and exposure-history diversity represented was limited by the small number of donors. Even with the large sequencing depth, rarefaction of the sorted-subset datasets indicated that sequencing was incomplete. Pairwise subsampling indicated that sequencing depth was expected to affect the degree of clonotype sharing among donors. Larger estimated clonotype richness was generally found for naive subsets than for memory subsets.

Using the deep immunoSEQ assay, TCR CDR3 regions were amplified from genomic DNA by multiplex PCR. Extracted genomic DNA from each cell subset was distributed evenly across all wells of several immunoSEQ 96-well plates, and each plate was treated as a replicate. For sorted subsets, around 0.2 ug of genomic DNA, equivalent to 25,000 to 30,000 T cell genomes, went into each replicate PCR. Purified libraries were quantified with a Qubit 3.0 fluorometer, sized on a Bioanalyzer 2100, and re-quantified with the KAPA Library Quantification kit. A separate single-read 150-cycle Illumina NextSeq 550 flow cell was used to sequence each immunoSEQ 96-well plate. For the original study's pipeline: Because the immunoSEQ output included only junctional sequences and no quality scores, the filtering could not be the same as the filtering used for full-length reads. Sequences were annotated with PyIR, a Python wrapper for IgBLAST v1.9, and V/J genes and CDR3 were assigned using IMGT germline references. Reads with weak V/J assignments (E-value above 1e-6), missing CDR3, stop codons, out-of-frame junctions, or ambiguous translated residues were removed. V3J clonotypes were defined by identical inferred V gene, J gene, and CDR3 amino acid sequence. Percentage overlap between repertoires was calculated by dividing the number of shared unique clonotypes by the size of the smaller repertoire. Richness of each repertoire was evaluated using RTK rarefaction, the Chao1 estimator, and Recon v2.1 estimates of unobserved clonotypes. Generation probabilities were computed with OLGA for all TCRbeta clonotypes obtained by the gDNA method from a few donors. TCRdb provides this immuneACCESS table in a form limited to in-frame rearrangements. Some clones are lacking; in checked studies, under half of them reflect an unresolved V gene, and why the rest are absent is not known. V, J and clone size reflect that table, while D and trimming were determined from the DNA. Within this sample are some 2,000,000 clones, with approximately 96% of them counted one time only. The ten largest clones capture roughly 0.13% of the sample.

A note on this clone: It has no known antigen specificity. No base qualities exist here, and no much larger clone lies one base off it. The sample has other DNA sequences that encode this CDR3 too.

The donors were healthy, HIV-negative adults with no recently reported acute infections or vaccinations. Every donor was a Caucasian adult residing in Nashville, Tennessee, USA. CD4+ T cells were enriched by magnetic negative selection, after which naive cells were positively selected on CD45RA and the negative fraction was taken as the memory subset. Blood was obtained by leukapheresis, after which PBMCs were separated by Ficoll-Histopaque density gradient centrifugation and cryopreserved in liquid nitrogen vapor phase. Analytical flow cytometry was used to check the purity and quantity of every magnetically sorted T cell population. Each sorted fraction had its genomic DNA isolated and then quantified by UV absorbance on a Nanodrop 2000c. The CDR3 contains 13 residues, cysteine and phenylalanine counted. The only DNA kept is the CDR3, 39 bases in frame from the first base. V loses 3 bases, J loses 6 bases, and the germline ends lie 11 bases apart. CDR1 is given as LNHDA and CDR2 as SQIVND, both from the germline V gene (reference sequence).

The chain links TRBV19 with TRBJ1-2, and possibly TRBD1, on 6 matching bases. This sequence was found in a young man in good health. The specimen was naive CD4+ T cells sorted from blood. Reading the label with the study, this specimen's cell subset or site is: CD45RA+ positively selected. DNA sequence: TGTGCCAGTAGTATTGGAGGGGGTAATGGCTACACCTTC. The translation is CASSIGGGNGYTF.